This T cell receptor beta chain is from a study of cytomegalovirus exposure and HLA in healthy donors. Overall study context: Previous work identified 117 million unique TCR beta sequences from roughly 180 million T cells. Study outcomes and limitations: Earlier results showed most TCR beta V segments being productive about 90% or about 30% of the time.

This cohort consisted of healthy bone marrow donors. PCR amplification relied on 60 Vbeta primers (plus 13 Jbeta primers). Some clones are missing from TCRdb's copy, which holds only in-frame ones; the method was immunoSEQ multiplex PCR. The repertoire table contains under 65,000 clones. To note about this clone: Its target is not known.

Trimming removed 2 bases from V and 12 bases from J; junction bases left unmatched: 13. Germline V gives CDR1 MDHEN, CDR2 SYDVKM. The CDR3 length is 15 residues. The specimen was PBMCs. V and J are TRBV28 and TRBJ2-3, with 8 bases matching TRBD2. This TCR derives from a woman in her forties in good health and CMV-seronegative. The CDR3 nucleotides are TGTGCCAGCAGTTTAGGAAAGGGACTAGTTAGAGTTCAGTATTTT. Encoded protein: CASSLGKGLVRVQYF.